This T cell receptor beta chain derives from a study of chronic HIV infection and antiretroviral therapy. The CDR3 spans 12 residues. Germline values: CDR1 SQVTM, CDR2 ANQGSEA. TCRdb re-analysed the 5' RACE reads in MiXCR, keeping a single row per CDR3 protein. The sample consists of around 30,000 distinct CDR3 sequences, roughly 8.7% of them appearing once. The specimen was peripheral blood. The receptor was derived from an adult who had HIV and had not received antiretroviral therapy, or was an uninfected healthy control (not recorded which). The chain recombines TRBV29-1 with TRBJ1-2; TRBD1 is a possible D gene (5 bases). The CDR3 loop reads CRSGPLGYGYTF. DNA of the CDR3: TGCAGGTCAGGGCCACTAGGCTATGGCTACACCTTC. Together with reference TRBV29-1 and TRBJ1-2, the CDR3 gives the full variable domain: SAVISQKPSRDICQRGTSLTIQCQVDSQVTMMFWYRQQPGQSLTLIATANQGSEATYESGFVIDKFPISRPNLTFSTLTVSNMSPEDSSIYLCRSGPLGYGYTFGSGTRLTVV.